Below are 9 T cell receptor beta chains sequenced from a single sample in a study of patients and donors after allogeneic stem cell transplantation. TCRdb recomputed calls from the RT-PCR reads with MiXCR, one row per CDR3 protein. This sample carries about a million distinct CDR3 sequences, about a sixth of them seen once, and the ten largest clones take 6%. The sequenced sample was blood, either unsorted or a sorted T cell fraction (not recorded which). The receptors were sampled from a human donor who was either an allogeneic HSCT recipient or a stem cell or donor lymphocyte infusion donor (not recorded which). It is not recorded whose cells these are; they may come from a transplant donor.

The chain carries TRBV7-9 and TRBJ2-3; the D is unclear. The V end lost 0 bases, the J end lost 0 bases, and 7 bases lay between the germline ends. CDR1 is SEHNR, CDR2 FQNEAQ, per germline (reference sequence). The CDR3 extends over 15 amino acids. Here the CDR3 DNA reads TGTGCCAGCAGCTTAGCACAACCCAGCACAGATACGCAGTATTTT. It specifies CASSLAQPSTDTQYF. The whole variable domain, remainder taken from reference TRBV7-9 and TRBJ2-3, is DTGVSQNPRHKITKRGQNVTFRCDPISEHNRLYWYRQTLGQGPEFLTYFQNEAQLEKSRLLSDRFSAERPKGSFSTLEIQRTEQGDSAMYLCASSLAQPSTDTQYFGPGTRLTVL.

The V and J genes are TRBV12-3 or TRBV12-4 and TRBJ1-1; D unclear. V was pared by 2 bases and J by 6 bases, with 13 bases between. This CDR3 spans 14 amino acids. CDR3 in amino acids: CASSLTGRSAEAFF. The CDR3 DNA follows: TGTGCCAGCAGTTTAACTGGACGTAGCGCTGAAGCTTTCTTT.

The gene calls are TRBV2 and TRBJ2-6; 9 bases are shared with TRBD1. Trimming took 8 bases from V and 0 from J; bases not matched to a gene: 11. Germline CDR1 and CDR2: SNHLY and FYNNEI. The CDR3 contains 18 residues. The DNA of the CDR3 is TGTGCCAGCCATCGAGTTCGGGACAGGGTCTCTGGGGCCAACGTCCTGACTTTC. As protein: CASHRVRDRVSGANVLTF.

This clonotype came up many times. The V and J genes are TRBV12-3 or TRBV12-4 and TRBJ1-1, with TRBD1 matching over 7 bases. The V and J ends lost 7 bases and 2 bases, in that order; junction bases with no gene match: 7. The CDR3 has 14 amino acids. Written as DNA, the CDR3 is TGTGCCAGCAACAAACAGGGGAGAAACACTGAAGCTTTCTTT. Its translation is CASNKQGRNTEAFF.

CDR3 protein: CASSFQDSNEQFF. The CDR3 DNA reads TGTGCCAGCAGCTTTCAGGACTCCAATGAGCAGTTCTTC. V and J are TRBV11-2 and TRBJ2-1; D possibly corresponds to TRBD2 (5 bases). The ends were cut back, 3 bases at V and 6 bases at J, with 9 bases in the middle. Germline V CDR1 and CDR2: SGHAT, FQNNGV. This CDR3 is 13 amino acids long. Combining the CDR3 with reference TRBV11-2 and TRBJ2-1 gives the whole variable domain EAGVAQSPRYKIIEKRQSVAFWCNPISGHATLYWYQQILGQGPKLLIQFQNNGVVDDSQLPKDRFSAERLKGVDSTLKIQPAKLEDSAVYLCASSFQDSNEQFFGPGTRLTVL.

This clonotype was picked up a small number of times. The genes are TRBV27 and TRBJ2-2, with D maybe TRBD1 (6 bases). This CDR3 contains 15 residues. V lost 4 bases, J lost 1 base, and 10 bases lay in between. Germline V gene data show CDR1 as MNHEY and CDR2 as SMNVEV (reference sequence). In DNA, the CDR3 is TGTGCCAGCAGTTCCAGGGGAGAGAACACCGGGGAGCTGTTTTTT. It translates to CASSSRGENTGELFF.

This clonotype showed up just a few times. The gene calls are TRBV5-1 and TRBJ2-2; TRBD2 matches at 10 bases. The germline V gene has CDR1 SGHRS and CDR2 YFSETQ. Germline trimming cut 4 bases from V and 5 bases from J; bases unmatched to any gene: 5. CDR3 length: 15 residues. The CDR3 loop reads CASSPTSGITGELFF. In DNA form, the CDR3 reads TGCGCCAGCAGCCCCACTAGCGGGATTACCGGGGAGCTGTTTTTT. Combining the CDR3 with reference TRBV5-1 and TRBJ2-2 gives the whole variable domain KAGVTQTPRYLIKTRGQQVTLSCSPISGHRSVSWYQQTPGQGLQFLFEYFSETQRNKGNFPGRFSGRQFSNSRSEMNVSTLELGDSALYLCASSPTSGITGELFFGEGSRLTVL.

The chain is built from TRBV6-2 or TRBV6-3 and TRBJ2-7, with D possibly being TRBD1 (5 bases). Deletions cut 6 bases from V and 3 bases from J, with 6 bases between. This CDR3 has 11 amino acids. CDR1 is MNHEY and CDR2 is SVGEGT in the germline V gene. The CDR3 DNA reads as TGTGCCAGCAGGGACAACTACGAGCAGTACTTC. Its translation is CASRDNYEQYF.

The chain combines TRBV7-2 with TRBJ1-2, with 9 bases lining up with TRBD1. J lost 0 bases, V lost 9 bases, and 5 bases had no gene match. The germline V gene encodes CDR1 SGHTA and CDR2 FQGNSA. The CDR3 totals 14 residues. CDR3 amino acids: CARRGQGSNYGYTF. For the CDR3, the DNA is TGTGCCAGACGGGGACAGGGTTCTAACTATGGCTACACCTTC. The variable domain in full, completed from reference TRBV7-2 and TRBJ1-2, reads GAGVSQSPSNKVTEKGKDVELRCDPISGHTALYWYRQSLGQGLEFLIYFQGNSAPDKSGLPSDRFSAERTGGSVSTLTIQRTQQEDSAVYLCARRGQGSNYGYTFGSGTRLTVV.